Presented here are 27 T cell receptor beta chains from one specimen sequenced in a study of cytomegalovirus exposure and HLA in healthy donors. The PCR contained 60 Vbeta and 13 Jbeta primers. Only in-frame clones appear in the TCRdb table, and some are missing; sequencing was by immunoSEQ multiplex PCR. The sample includes approximately 100,000 clones, approximately 70% of them seen just once. Sequenced: PBMCs. These receptor sequences come from a man in his forties or fifties in good health and CMV-seronegative.

The rearrangement joins TRBV18 to TRBJ1-1; 7 bases are a match to TRBD1. This CDR3 has 14 amino acids. V dropped 6 bases and J dropped 8; count of bases not matched to a gene: 12. Per the germline V gene, CDR1 is KGHSH and CDR2 is LQKENI. The CDR3 region is CASSPTPTGHEAFF. Written as DNA, the CDR3 is TGTGCCAGCTCGCCGACCCCGACAGGGCACGAAGCTTTCTTT.

This clone appeared a single time. The V and J genes are TRBV28 and TRBJ2-7; no reliable D call. The V end lost 6 bases, the J end lost 3 bases, and 9 bases lay between the germline ends. The CDR3 runs 12 residues. CDR1 is MDHEN, CDR2 SYDVKM, per germline. The CDR3 bases are TGTGCCAGCAGGGTCAGCGACTACGAGCAGTACTTC. This gives the protein CASRVSDYEQYF.

This clone appeared once. The V and J genes are TRBV5-8 and TRBJ2-2; 9 nucleotides match TRBD1. V lost 4 bases, J lost 5 bases, and 6 bases stayed unmatched. This CDR3 region has 15 residues. Germline-derived CDR1 and CDR2 are SGHTS and YDEGEE. The CDR3 region is CASSQGQGRTGELFF. CDR3 coding DNA: TGTGCCAGCAGCCAGGGACAGGGACGGACCGGGGAGCTGTTTTTT.

This rearrangement joins TRBV27 to TRBJ2-2; D may be TRBD1 (6 bases). Deletions cut 0 bases from V and 6 bases from J, with 14 bases between. The CDR3 consists of 16 residues. Germline-derived CDR1 and CDR2 are MNHEY and SMNVEV (reference sequence). The CDR3 nucleotides are TGTGCCAGCAGTTTATCTCCCCGACAGGCAGCCGGGGAGCTGTTTTTT. Translated, it gives CASSLSPRQAAGELFF.

The genes are TRBV27 and TRBJ1-6; the match to TRBD1 covers 8 bases. This CDR3 region has 14 residues. The V gene's germline CDR1 is MNHEY and CDR2 SMNVEV (reference sequence). The V segment lost 5 bases and the J segment 9 bases; nucleotides outside the gene matches: 6. The CDR3 is CASSPQGGSSPLHF. Here the CDR3 DNA reads TGTGCCAGCAGTCCACAGGGGGGCAGTTCACCCCTCCACTTT.

V usage is TRBV10-3 and J usage is TRBJ2-3, with TRBD1 matching 11 bases. CDR1 and CDR2 from the germline V gene are ENHRY and SYGVKD. This CDR3 has 15 amino acids. After removal of 4 bases from V and 3 bases from J, the junction contained 3 bases not matched to a gene. This CDR3 is CAISAGQGGTDTQYF. CDR3 coding DNA: TGTGCCATCAGTGCGGGACAGGGGGGTACAGATACGCAGTATTTT.

This clone was counted only a few times. The CDR3 bases are TGTGCCAGTAGTATGAAATGGGGGCGCGGCGAGCAGTACTTC. Amino acid sequence: CASSMKWGRGEQYF. The chain couples TRBV19 to TRBJ2-7; possibly TRBD1 for D (6 bases). Germline assignment: CDR1 LNHDA and CDR2 SQIVND (reference sequence). CDR3 size: 14 residues. Trimming stripped 3 bases from V and 6 bases from J, with 15 bases between. The variable domain in full, completed from reference TRBV19 and TRBJ2-7, reads DGGITQSPKYLFRKEGQNVTLSCEQNLNHDAMYWYRQDPGQGLRLIYYSQIVNDFQKGDIAEGYSVSREKKESFPLTVTSAQKNPTAFYLCASSMKWGRGEQYFGPGTRLTVT.

This chain connects TRBV6-5 to TRBJ1-2, with TRBD1 as a possible D gene (6 bases). The CDR3 is 11 residues long. Germline-derived CDR1 and CDR2 are MNHEY and SVGAGI. V was shortened by 5 bases and J by 7 bases, with 8 bases between the two germline ends. This chain's CDR3 is CASSTGSGYTF. CDR3 DNA sequence: TGTGCCAGCAGTACAGGGTCTGGCTACACCTTC.

The rearrangement uses TRBV2 and TRBJ2-3; 7 nucleotides align to TRBD2. Trimming cost V 10 bases and J 0 bases; bases outside gene matches: 7. CDR1 is SNHLY and CDR2 is FYNNEI in the germline V gene. This CDR3 region has 14 residues. CDR3 amino acids: CATPSGLSTDTQYF. The DNA of the CDR3 is TGTGCCACCCCTAGCGGCCTAAGCACAGATACGCAGTATTTT.

In its sample, this clone was seen a few times. The genes are TRBV7-6 and TRBJ2-5; tentatively, D is TRBD1 (5 bases). The CDR3 contains 18 residues. Per the germline V gene, CDR1 is SGHVS and CDR2 is FNYEAQ. Trimming stripped 5 bases from V and 0 bases from J, with 22 bases between. The CDR3 DNA reads TGTGCCAGCAGCACTTTGACAGATACAAGCCATTACCAAGAGACCCAGTACTTC. Its translation: CASSTLTDTSHYQETQYF.

The chain uses TRBV12-5 and TRBJ2-3; D may be TRBD1 (6 bases). CDR1 and CDR2 from the germline V gene are LGHNT and FRNRAP. The V end lost 6 bases, the J end lost 3 bases, and 13 bases lay between the germline ends. The CDR3 consists of 14 residues. The CDR3: CASGETGGTDTQYF. CDR3 nucleotide sequence: TGTGCTAGTGGCGAGACAGGTGGAACAGATACGCAGTATTTT. The full variable domain, its missing parts supplied by reference TRBV12-5 and TRBJ2-3, is DARVTQTPRHKVTEMGQEVTMRCQPILGHNTVFWYRQTMMQGLELLAYFRNRAPLDDSGMPKDRFSAEMPDATLATLKIQPSEPRDSAVYFCASGETGGTDTQYFGPGTRLTVL.

The chain combines TRBV28 with TRBJ2-7, with D perhaps matching TRBD1 (6 bases). Germline-derived CDR1 and CDR2 are MDHEN and SYDVKM. Trimming removed 6 bases from V and 0 bases from J, with 12 bases in between. This CDR3 is 14 amino acids long. The CDR3 reads CASSRTGSSYEQYF. The CDR3 nucleotides read TGTGCCAGCAGCCGAACAGGGAGCTCCTACGAGCAGTACTTC.

This chain uses TRBV7-2 with TRBJ1-1, with a possible D match to TRBD1 (6 bases). The CDR3 is 13 residues long. V was trimmed by 8 bases and J by 2 bases, leaving 12 bases between them. Germline CDR1 is SGHTA and CDR2 is FQGNSA. The CDR3 spells CASLDRSNTEAFF. CDR3 nucleotides: TGTGCCAGCCTTGACAGGTCTAACACTGAAGCTTTCTTT.

This clone appeared a few times. This chain connects TRBV7-9 to TRBJ2-3; 11 nucleotides align to TRBD2. V gave up 4 bases and J gave up 3 bases; unmatched junction bases: 3. The CDR3 sequence is 15 residues long. Germline lookup yields CDR1 SEHNR and CDR2 FQNEAQ (reference sequence). The CDR3 DNA reads as TGTGCCAGCAGCTCCGGGACTAGCGGTACAGATACGCAGTATTTT. It codes for CASSSGTSGTDTQYF. The complete variable domain, with remaining parts taken from reference TRBV7-9 and TRBJ2-3, reads DTGVSQNPRHKITKRGQNVTFRCDPISEHNRLYWYRQTLGQGPEFLTYFQNEAQLEKSRLLSDRFSAERPKGSFSTLEIQRTEQGDSAMYLCASSSGTSGTDTQYFGPGTRLTVL.

This sequence joins TRBV28 and TRBJ2-3; a possible D gene is TRBD1 (5 bases). Germline CDR1 reads MDHEN; CDR2 reads SYDVKM. The V gene lost 1 base and the J gene lost 2 bases, with 13 bases spanning the gap. The CDR3 spans 16 residues. In nucleotides, the CDR3 is TGTGCCAGCAGTTTATTGGCAGGGATACTCACAGATACGCAGTATTTT. Its protein product is CASSLLAGILTDTQYF. Full variable domain (missing parts from reference TRBV28 and TRBJ2-3): DVKVTQSSRYLVKRTGEKVFLECVQDMDHENMFWYRQDPGLGLRLIYFSYDVKMKEKGDIPEGYSVSREKKERFSLILESASTNQTSMYLCASSLLAGILTDTQYFGPGTRLTVL.

The genes are TRBV6-4 and TRBJ2-3, with a tentative D call TRBD2 (5 bases). Germline V gene data show CDR1 as MRHNA and CDR2 as SNTAGT. The CDR3 spans 20 residues. Between the trimmed V and J ends, which lost 5 bases and 1 base, there was a span of 28 bases. The DNA of the CDR3 is TGTGCCAGCAGTCCTAAAACCCTAGCTGGCCTAGGGAACGGCACAGATACGCAGTATTTT. Its translation: CASSPKTLAGLGNGTDTQYF.

This chain connects TRBV5-4 to TRBJ1-2; D call uncertain. Germline V gene data show CDR1 as SGHNT and CDR2 as YYREEE (reference sequence). Trimming shortened V by 4 bases and J by 4 bases, and 14 bases separated the two germline ends. The CDR3 consists of 14 residues. The CDR3 reads CASSLTAGAYGYTF. In nucleotides, the CDR3 is TGTGCCAGCAGCCTTACAGCGGGTGCCTATGGCTACACCTTC.

The chain recombines TRBV10-3 with TRBJ1-2; D unclear. The CDR3 covers 15 residues. V was trimmed by 0 bases and J by 4 bases, leaving 12 bases between them. Germline V CDR1 and CDR2: ENHRY, SYGVKD. The DNA of the CDR3 is TGTGCCATCAGTGAGTCGAGGGTCGCAGCCTATGGCTACACCTTC. Residues: CAISESRVAAYGYTF.

This chain links TRBV19 with TRBJ1-4, with TRBD1 matching over 7 bases. Germline V gives CDR1 LNHDA, CDR2 SQIVND (reference sequence). This CDR3 is built from 15 residues. V dropped 5 bases and J dropped 6; count of bases not matched to a gene: 9. The CDR3 sequence: CASSPGTVGDEKLFF. The DNA for the CDR3 is TGTGCCAGTAGTCCCGGGACAGTAGGGGATGAAAAACTGTTTTTT.

V and J are TRBV28 and TRBJ1-4; D not certain. Trimming took 6 bases from V and 8 from J, leaving 16 bases between them. Germline lookup yields CDR1 MDHEN and CDR2 SYDVKM. This CDR3 is 14 amino acids long. The CDR3 protein is CASSSPLGGEKLFF. CDR3 DNA: TGTGCCAGCAGCTCCCCCCTTGGAGGAGAAAAACTGTTTTTT.

On this clone itself: The identical CDR3 is also encoded by other nucleotide sequences in the sample. The genes are TRBV4-2 and TRBJ2-5, with no clear D. Trimming removed 2 bases from V and 1 base from J, with 11 bases in between. From germline, CDR1 is LGHNA and CDR2 YNFKEQ. The CDR3 sequence is 15 residues long. This CDR3 reads CASSQSGAAQETQYF. In DNA, the CDR3 is TGTGCCAGCAGCCAAAGTGGAGCAGCCCAAGAGACCCAGTACTTC.

The genes are TRBV9 and TRBJ2-1; the D gene is possibly TRBD2 (6 bases). Germline V lookup: CDR1 SGDLS, CDR2 YYNGEE. Trimming removed 0 bases at V and 4 bases at J, with 11 bases between. CDR3 size: 15 residues. The CDR3 DNA sequence: TGTGCCAGCAGCGTAGCGGGGGAGACTTACAATGAGCAGTTCTTC. This sequence encodes CASSVAGETYNEQFF.

The rearrangement links TRBV7-6 to TRBJ2-5, with TRBD2 identical over 8 bases. CDR3 length: 17 residues. Germline V gene lookup returns CDR1 SGHVS and CDR2 FNYEAQ. V was pared by 0 bases and J by 1 base, with 7 bases of the junction left unmatched. In nucleotides, the CDR3 is TGTGCCAGCAGCTTAGCCGGGGCGGGGGGTTCCCAAGAGACCCAGTACTTC. Protein sequence: CASSLAGAGGSQETQYF.

This clone was picked up a small number of times. This rearrangement joins TRBV10-3 to TRBJ2-3; the D gene is possibly TRBD2 (6 bases). V lost 6 bases and J lost 0, with 10 bases in between. This CDR3 spans 14 amino acids. The V gene's germline CDR1 is ENHRY and CDR2 SYGVKD. CDR3 in amino acids: CAIRGGGSTDTQYF. The CDR3 nucleotides are TGTGCCATCAGGGGGGGTGGGAGCACAGATACGCAGTATTTT.

The CDR3 DNA reads as TGTGCCAGTAGTACTTTTCGGACTAGCGGGACCTTCGCCTACGAGCAGTACTTC. It yields the protein CASSTFRTSGTFAYEQYF. This rearrangement joins TRBV19 to TRBJ2-7; 12 positions match TRBD2. From germline, CDR1 is LNHDA and CDR2 SQIVND (reference sequence). The CDR3 is 18 residues long. After removal of 4 bases from V and 2 bases from J, the junction contained 12 bases not matched to a gene.

The genes are TRBV5-4 and TRBJ2-7, with TRBD2 matching over 10 bases. Germline V gives CDR1 SGHNT, CDR2 YYREEE (reference sequence). This CDR3 spans 15 amino acids. The V and J ends lost 4 bases and 3 bases, in that order; junction bases with no gene match: 7. The CDR3 bases are TGTGCCAGCAGCGTGAAACTAGCGGGAAGCTACGAGCAGTACTTC. Translated: CASSVKLAGSYEQYF.

V usage is TRBV28 and J usage is TRBJ2-3, with 8 bases that match TRBD1. The CDR3 is made up of 16 amino acids. V shed 5 bases and J 2 bases; nucleotides not matched to a gene: 9. The germline gives CDR1 MDHEN, CDR2 SYDVKM. The CDR3 coding sequence is TGTGCCAGCAGTGACTACGGACAGGGACCCACAGATACGCAGTATTTT. It is translated as CASSDYGQGPTDTQYF.